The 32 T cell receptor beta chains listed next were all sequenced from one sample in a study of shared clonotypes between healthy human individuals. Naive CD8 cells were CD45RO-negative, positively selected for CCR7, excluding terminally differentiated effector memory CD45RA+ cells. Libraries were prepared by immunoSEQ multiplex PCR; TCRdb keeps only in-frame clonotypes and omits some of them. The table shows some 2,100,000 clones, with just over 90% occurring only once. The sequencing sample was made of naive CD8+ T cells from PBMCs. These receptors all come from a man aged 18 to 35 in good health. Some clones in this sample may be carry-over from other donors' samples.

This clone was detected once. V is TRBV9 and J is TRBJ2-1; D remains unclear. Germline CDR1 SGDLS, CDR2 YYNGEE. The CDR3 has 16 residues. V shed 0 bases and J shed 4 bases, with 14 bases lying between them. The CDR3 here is CASSVAGPSAYNEQFF. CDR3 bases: TGTGCCAGCAGCGTAGCCGGTCCCTCGGCGTACAATGAGCAGTTCTTC.

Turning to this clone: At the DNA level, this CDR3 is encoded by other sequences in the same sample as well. The CDR3 reads CASSLRDSSYEQYF. The CDR3 DNA reads as TGTGCCAGCAGTCTCCGGGACAGTTCCTACGAGCAGTACTTC. The chain employs TRBV28 and TRBJ2-7; 7 positions agree with TRBD1. The CDR3 extends over 14 amino acids. Germline-derived CDR1 and CDR2 are MDHEN and SYDVKM. The J segment lost 1 base and the V segment lost 5 bases, leaving 5 bases of the junction unmatched.

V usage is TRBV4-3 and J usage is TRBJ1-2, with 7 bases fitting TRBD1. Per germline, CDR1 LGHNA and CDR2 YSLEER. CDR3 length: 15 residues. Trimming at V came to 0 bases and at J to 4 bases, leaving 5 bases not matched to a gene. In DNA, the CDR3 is TGCGCCAGCAGCCAAGAAACGGGGACAGTCTATGGCTACACCTTC. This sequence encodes CASSQETGTVYGYTF.

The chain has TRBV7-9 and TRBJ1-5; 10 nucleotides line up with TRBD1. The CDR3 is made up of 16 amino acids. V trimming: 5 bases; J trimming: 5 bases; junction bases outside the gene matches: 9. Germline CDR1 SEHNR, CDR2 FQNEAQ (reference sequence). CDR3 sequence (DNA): TGTGCCAGCAGCCTACCGACCGGGACAGGGGATCAGCCCCAGCATTTT. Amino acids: CASSLPTGTGDQPQHF.

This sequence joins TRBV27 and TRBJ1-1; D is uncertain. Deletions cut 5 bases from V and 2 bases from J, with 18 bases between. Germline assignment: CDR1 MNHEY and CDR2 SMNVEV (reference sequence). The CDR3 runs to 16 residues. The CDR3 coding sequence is TGTGCCAGCAGTCCCTCAGTAGGAGCGCACAACACTGAAGCTTTCTTT. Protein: CASSPSVGAHNTEAFF.

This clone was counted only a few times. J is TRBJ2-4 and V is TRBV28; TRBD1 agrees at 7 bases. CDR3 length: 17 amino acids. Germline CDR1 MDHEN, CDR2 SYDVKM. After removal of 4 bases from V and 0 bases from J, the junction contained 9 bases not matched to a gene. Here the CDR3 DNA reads TGTGCCAGCAGTTCCGGGACAGTTCCCCTAGCCAAAAACATTCAGTACTTC. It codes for CASSSGTVPLAKNIQYF.

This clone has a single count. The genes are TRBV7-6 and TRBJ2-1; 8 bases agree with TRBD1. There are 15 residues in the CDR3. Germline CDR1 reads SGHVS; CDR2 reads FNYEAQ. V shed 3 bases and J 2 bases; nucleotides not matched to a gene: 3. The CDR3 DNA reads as TGTGCCAGCAGCTTTACAGGGGGTACCTACAATGAGCAGTTCTTC. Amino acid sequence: CASSFTGGTYNEQFF.

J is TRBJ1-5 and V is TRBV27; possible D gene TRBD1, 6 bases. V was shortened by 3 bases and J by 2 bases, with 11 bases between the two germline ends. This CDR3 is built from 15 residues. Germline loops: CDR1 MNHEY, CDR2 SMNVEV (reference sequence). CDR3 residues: CASSFGGLGNQPQHF. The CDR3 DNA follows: TGTGCCAGCAGTTTTGGGGGCTTGGGCAATCAGCCCCAGCATTTT.

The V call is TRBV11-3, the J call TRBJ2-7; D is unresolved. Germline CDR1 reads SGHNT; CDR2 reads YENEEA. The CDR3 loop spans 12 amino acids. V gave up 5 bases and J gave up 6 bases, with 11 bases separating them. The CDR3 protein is CASSASGVEQYF. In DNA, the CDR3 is TGTGCCAGCAGCGCGTCAGGAGTCGAGCAGTACTTC.

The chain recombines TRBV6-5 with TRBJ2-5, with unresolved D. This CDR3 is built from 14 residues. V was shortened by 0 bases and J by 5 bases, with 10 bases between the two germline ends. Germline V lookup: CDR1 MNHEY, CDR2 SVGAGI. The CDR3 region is CASSYSMGLETQYF. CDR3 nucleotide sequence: TGTGCCAGCAGTTACTCGATGGGGTTGGAGACCCAGTACTTC.

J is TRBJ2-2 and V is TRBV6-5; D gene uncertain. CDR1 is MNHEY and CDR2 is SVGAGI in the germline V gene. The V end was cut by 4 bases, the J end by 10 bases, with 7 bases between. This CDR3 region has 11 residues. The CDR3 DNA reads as TGTGCCAGCAGTTTGGGCGCGGAGCTGTTTTTT. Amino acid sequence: CASSLGAELFF.

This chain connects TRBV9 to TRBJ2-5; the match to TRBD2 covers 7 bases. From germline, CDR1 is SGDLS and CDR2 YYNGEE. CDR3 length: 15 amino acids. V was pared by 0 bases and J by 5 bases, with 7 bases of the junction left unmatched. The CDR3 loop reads CASSVATRSGETQYF. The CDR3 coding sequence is TGTGCCAGCAGCGTAGCTACCCGTAGCGGGGAGACCCAGTACTTC.

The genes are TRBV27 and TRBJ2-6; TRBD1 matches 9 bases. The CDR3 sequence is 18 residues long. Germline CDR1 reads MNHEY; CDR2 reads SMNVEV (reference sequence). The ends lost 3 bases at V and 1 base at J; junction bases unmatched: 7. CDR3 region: CASSFDRQGGSGANVLTF. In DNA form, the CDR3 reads TGTGCCAGCAGTTTTGACAGACAGGGGGGTTCTGGGGCCAACGTCCTGACTTTC.

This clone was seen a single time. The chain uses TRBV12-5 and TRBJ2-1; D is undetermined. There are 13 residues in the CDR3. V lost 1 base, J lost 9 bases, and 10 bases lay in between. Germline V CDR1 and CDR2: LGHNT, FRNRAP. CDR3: CASGLGLAAEQFF. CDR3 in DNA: TGTGCTAGTGGTTTGGGGTTAGCTGCTGAGCAGTTCTTC. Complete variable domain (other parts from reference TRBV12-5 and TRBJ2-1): DARVTQTPRHKVTEMGQEVTMRCQPILGHNTVFWYRQTMMQGLELLAYFRNRAPLDDSGMPKDRFSAEMPDATLATLKIQPSEPRDSAVYFCASGLGLAAEQFFGPGTRLTVL.

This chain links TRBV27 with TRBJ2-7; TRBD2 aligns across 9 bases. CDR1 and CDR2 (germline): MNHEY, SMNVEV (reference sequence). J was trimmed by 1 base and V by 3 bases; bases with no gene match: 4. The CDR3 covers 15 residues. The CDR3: CASSFTSGLSYEQYF. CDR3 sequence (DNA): TGTGCCAGCAGTTTTACTAGCGGGCTTTCCTACGAGCAGTACTTC.

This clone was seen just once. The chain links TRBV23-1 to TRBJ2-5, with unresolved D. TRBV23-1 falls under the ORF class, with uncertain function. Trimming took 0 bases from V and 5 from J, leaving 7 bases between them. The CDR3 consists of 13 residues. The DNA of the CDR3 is TGCGCCAGCAGTCAATCTCCCGGGGAGACCCAGTACTTC. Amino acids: CASSQSPGETQYF.

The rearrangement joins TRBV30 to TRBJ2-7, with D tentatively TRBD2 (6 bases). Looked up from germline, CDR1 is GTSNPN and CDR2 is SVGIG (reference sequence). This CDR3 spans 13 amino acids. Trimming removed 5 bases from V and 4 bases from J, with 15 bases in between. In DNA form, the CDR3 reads TGTGCCTGGGACCCGGGACTTGAGTACGAGCAGTACTTC. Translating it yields CAWDPGLEYEQYF.

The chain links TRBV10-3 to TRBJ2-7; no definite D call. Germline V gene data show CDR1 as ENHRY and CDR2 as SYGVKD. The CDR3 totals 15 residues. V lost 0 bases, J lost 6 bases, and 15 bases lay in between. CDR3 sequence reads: CAISESIGPSGEQYF. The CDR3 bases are TGTGCCATCAGTGAGTCGATTGGGCCCAGTGGCGAGCAGTACTTC.

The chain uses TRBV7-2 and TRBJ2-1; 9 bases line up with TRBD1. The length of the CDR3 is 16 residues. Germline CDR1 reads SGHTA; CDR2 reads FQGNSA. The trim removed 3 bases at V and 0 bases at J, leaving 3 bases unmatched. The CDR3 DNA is TGTGCCAGCAGCTTGGACAGGGGTCGCTCCTACAATGAGCAGTTCTTC. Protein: CASSLDRGRSYNEQFF.

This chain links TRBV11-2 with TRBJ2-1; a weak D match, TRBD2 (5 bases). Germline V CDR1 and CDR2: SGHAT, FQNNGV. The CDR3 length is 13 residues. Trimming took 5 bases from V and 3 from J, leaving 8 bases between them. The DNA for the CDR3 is TGTGCCAGCAGCCCTCGGGACTACAATGAGCAGTTCTTC. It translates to CASSPRDYNEQFF.

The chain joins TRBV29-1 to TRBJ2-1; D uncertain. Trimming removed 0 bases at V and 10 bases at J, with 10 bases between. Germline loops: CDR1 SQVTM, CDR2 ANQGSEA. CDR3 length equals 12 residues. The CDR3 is CSVEDTRKEQFF. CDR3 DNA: TGCAGCGTTGAAGATACTCGTAAGGAGCAGTTCTTC.

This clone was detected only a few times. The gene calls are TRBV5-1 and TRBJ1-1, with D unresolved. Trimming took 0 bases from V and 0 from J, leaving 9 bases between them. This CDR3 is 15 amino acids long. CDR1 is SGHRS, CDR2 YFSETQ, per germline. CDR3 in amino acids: CASSLETYMNTEAFF. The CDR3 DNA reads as TGCGCCAGCAGCTTGGAGACCTACATGAACACTGAAGCTTTCTTT.

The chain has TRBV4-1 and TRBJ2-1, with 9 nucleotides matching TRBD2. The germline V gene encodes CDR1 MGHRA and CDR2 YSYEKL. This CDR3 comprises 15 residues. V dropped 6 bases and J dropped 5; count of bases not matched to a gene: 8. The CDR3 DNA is TGCGCCAGCAGACGACTAGCGGAGAGGGACAATGAGCAGTTCTTC. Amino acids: CASRRLAERDNEQFF.

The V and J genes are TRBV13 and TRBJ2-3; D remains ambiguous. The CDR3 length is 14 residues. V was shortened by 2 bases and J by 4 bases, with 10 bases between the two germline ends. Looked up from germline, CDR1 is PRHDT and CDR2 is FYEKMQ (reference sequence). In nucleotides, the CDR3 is TGTGCCAGCAGCTTATCGGTAGTCGCAGATACGCAGTATTTT. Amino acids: CASSLSVVADTQYF.

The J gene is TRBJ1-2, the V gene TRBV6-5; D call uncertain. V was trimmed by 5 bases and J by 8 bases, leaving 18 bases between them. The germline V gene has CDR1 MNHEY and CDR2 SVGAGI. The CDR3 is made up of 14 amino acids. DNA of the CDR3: TGTGCCAGCAGTAACCGCCCGGGAGGCTTAGGCTACACCTTC. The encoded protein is CASSNRPGGLGYTF.

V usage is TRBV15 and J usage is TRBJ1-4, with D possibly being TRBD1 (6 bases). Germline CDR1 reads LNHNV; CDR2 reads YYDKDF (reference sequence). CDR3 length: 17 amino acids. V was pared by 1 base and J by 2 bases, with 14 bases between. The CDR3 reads CATSRVGGGTTNEKLFF. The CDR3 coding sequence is TGTGCCACCAGCAGAGTCGGCGGGGGCACGACTAATGAAAAACTGTTTTTT.

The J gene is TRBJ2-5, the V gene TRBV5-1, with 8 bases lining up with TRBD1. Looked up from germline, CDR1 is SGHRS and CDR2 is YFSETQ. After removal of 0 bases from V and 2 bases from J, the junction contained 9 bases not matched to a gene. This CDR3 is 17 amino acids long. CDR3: CASSLAPAGGGQETQYF. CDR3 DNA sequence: TGCGCCAGCAGCTTGGCCCCGGCAGGGGGCGGGCAAGAGACCCAGTACTTC. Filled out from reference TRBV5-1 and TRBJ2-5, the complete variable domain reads KAGVTQTPRYLIKTRGQQVTLSCSPISGHRSVSWYQQTPGQGLQFLFEYFSETQRNKGNFPGRFSGRQFSNSRSEMNVSTLELGDSALYLCASSLAPAGGGQETQYFGPGTRLLVL.

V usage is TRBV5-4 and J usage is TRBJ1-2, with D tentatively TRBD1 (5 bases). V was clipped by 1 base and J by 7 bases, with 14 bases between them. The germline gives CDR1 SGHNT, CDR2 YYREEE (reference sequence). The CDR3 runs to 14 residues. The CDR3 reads CASSLNGGASGYTF. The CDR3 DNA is TGTGCCAGCAGCTTGAACGGGGGAGCAAGTGGCTACACCTTC.

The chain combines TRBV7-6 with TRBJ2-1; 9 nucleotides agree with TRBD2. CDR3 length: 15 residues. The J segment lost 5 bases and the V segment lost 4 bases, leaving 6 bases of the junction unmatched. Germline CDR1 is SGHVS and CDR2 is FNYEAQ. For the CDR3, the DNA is TGTGCCAGCAGCTATCTAGCGGGGCCCAACAATGAGCAGTTCTTC. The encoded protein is CASSYLAGPNNEQFF. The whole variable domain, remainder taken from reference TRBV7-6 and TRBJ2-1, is GAGVSQSPRYKVTKRGQDVALRCDPISGHVSLYWYRQALGQGPEFLTYFNYEAQQDKSGLPNDRFSAERPEGSISTLTIQRTEQRDSAMYRCASSYLAGPNNEQFFGPGTRLTVL.

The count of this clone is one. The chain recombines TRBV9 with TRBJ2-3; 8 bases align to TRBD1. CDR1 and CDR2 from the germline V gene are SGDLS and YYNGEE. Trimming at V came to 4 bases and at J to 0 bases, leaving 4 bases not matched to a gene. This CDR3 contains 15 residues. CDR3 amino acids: CASSPRTGSTDTQYF. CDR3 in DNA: TGTGCCAGCAGCCCCCGGACAGGGAGCACAGATACGCAGTATTTT.

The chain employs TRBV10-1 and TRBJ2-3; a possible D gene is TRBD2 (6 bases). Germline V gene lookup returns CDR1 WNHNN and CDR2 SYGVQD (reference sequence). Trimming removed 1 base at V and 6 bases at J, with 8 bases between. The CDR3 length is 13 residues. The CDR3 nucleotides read TGCGCCAGCAGTGAGTTTGGGAGGGATACGCAGTATTTT. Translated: CASSEFGRDTQYF.

CDR3 protein: CASSNQGSSSYVYEQYF. The CDR3 DNA sequence: TGTGCCAGCAGTAATCAGGGGTCCTCATCTTACGTTTACGAGCAGTACTTC. This chain uses TRBV5-4 with TRBJ2-7, with D possibly being TRBD1 (6 bases). V lost 5 bases, J lost 4 bases, and 25 bases lay in between. CDR1 and CDR2 from the germline V gene are SGHNT and YYREEE (reference sequence). The CDR3 covers 17 residues.